This TCR beta chain was retrieved from a study of T cells after yellow fever vaccination. Broader study findings: FACS-sorted repertoires might harbor abundant contaminating clonotypes from the bulk population. Once the booster was given, most primary-vaccination clones reappeared, at about 97% for CD4 and around 90% for CD8.

With respect to this clonotype: Its specificity is not known.

Synthesis of TCR cDNA relied on 5'RACE template switching, which attached a universal primer site and UMIs. MiXCR, run by TCRdb on the 5' RACE reads, gives a single entry per CDR3 protein. The data show hundreds of thousands of distinct CDR3 sequences, with roughly 11% seen just once and 15% to 20% held by the top ten. From germline, CDR1 is SEHNR and CDR2 FQNEAQ (reference sequence). The length of the CDR3 is 17 residues. Trimming stripped 1 base from V and 0 bases from J, with 10 bases between. The chain has TRBV7-9 and TRBJ1-6; D unclear. This material consisted of PBMCs, taken on the day of the first yellow fever vaccination. The source is a man between 18 and 29 years old who received the YFV17D yellow fever vaccine. The CDR3 sequence: CASSLVEASSYNSPLHF. DNA for the CDR3: TGTGCCAGCAGCTTAGTGGAGGCGAGCTCCTATAATTCACCCCTCCACTTT.